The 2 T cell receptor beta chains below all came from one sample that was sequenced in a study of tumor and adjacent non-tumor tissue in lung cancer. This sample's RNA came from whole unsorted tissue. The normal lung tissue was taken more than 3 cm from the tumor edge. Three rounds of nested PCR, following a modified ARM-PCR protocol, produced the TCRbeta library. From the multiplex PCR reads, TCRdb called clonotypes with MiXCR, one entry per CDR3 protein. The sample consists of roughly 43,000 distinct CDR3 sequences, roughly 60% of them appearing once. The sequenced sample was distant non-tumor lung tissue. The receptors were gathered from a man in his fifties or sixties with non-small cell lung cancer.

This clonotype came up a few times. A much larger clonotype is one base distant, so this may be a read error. Here the CDR3 DNA reads TGCACCAGCAGCCAAGAACCTTTAGAGCGGGCTGCGTTCTTC. This gives the protein CTSSQEPLERAAFF. V gene TRBV4-1 combines with J gene TRBJ2-1, with a weak D call TRBD2 (6 bases). From germline, CDR1 is MGHRA and CDR2 YSYEKL. CDR3 length: 14 amino acids.

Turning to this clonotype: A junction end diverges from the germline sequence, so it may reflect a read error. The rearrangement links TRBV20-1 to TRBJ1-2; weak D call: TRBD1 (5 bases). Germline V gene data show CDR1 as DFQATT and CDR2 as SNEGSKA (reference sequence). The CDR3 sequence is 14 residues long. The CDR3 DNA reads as TGCAGTGCTAGAGGGCAGGGAGCTAACTATGGCTACATCTTC. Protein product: CSARGQGANYGYIF.